This record covers a single T cell receptor (beta chain). Its matching antigen is unknown. Trimming took off 5 bases at V and 1 base at J, with 15 bases between the two ends. The CDR3 consists of 15 residues. Germline V gene data show CDR1 as SEHNR and CDR2 as FQNEAQ (reference sequence). Molecular-barcoded quantitative 5'-RACE produced these TCR beta libraries. In TCRdb, the 5' RACE reads were re-called with MiXCR into one record per CDR3 protein. The sample consists of about 450,000 distinct CDR3 sequences, around 26% of them appearing once. These data belong to a study of CD8 T cells in ankylosing spondylitis. General study results and limits: Ankylosing spondylitis blood seemed to carry a telltale TCR beta motif made of roughly eight highly homologous variants.

The sample taken for sequencing was blood, either unsorted or a sorted T cell fraction (not recorded which). The V gene is TRBV7-9, the J gene TRBJ2-7, with D uncertain. This TCR derives from a male donor with ankylosing spondylitis. CDR3 coding DNA: TGTGCCAGCAGCAGTGGAAAGGTCGTTTCCTACGAGCAGTACTTC. As protein: CASSSGKVVSYEQYF.